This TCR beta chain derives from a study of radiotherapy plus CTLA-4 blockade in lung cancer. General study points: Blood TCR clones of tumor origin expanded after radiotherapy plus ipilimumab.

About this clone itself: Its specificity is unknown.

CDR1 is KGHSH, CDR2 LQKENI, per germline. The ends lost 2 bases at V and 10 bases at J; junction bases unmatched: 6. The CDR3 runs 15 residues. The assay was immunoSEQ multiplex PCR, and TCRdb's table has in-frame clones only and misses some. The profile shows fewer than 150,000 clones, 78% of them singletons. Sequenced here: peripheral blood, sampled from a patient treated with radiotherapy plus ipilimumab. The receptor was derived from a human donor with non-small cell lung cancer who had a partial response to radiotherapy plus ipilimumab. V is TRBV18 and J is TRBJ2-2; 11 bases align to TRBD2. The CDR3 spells CASSPATSGIAELFF. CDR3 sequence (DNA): TGTGCCAGCTCACCAGCGACTAGCGGGATTGCGGAGCTGTTTTTT.